These 11 T cell receptor beta chains were sequenced from one sample in a study of Tregs in tolerant kidney transplant recipients. Method: immunoSEQ multiplex PCR; TCRdb's copy keeps in-frame clones and lacks some. Recorded here are some 52,000 clones; the top ten clones represent 0.8% to 1%. The source material was CD4+ T cells from blood, sampled before the transplant. The receptors come from a human donor who received a combined kidney and bone marrow transplant.

On this clone itself: The read terminates 3 residues before the CDR3 end, so the remaining end is supplied by the germline J gene. This chain links TRBV5-5 with TRBJ1-2; the D gene is possibly TRBD1 (6 bases). Trimming took off 2 bases at V and 4 bases at J, with 12 bases between the two ends. Per germline, CDR1 SGHKS and CDR2 YYEKEE (reference sequence). The length of the CDR3 is 14 residues. CDR3 bases read: TGTGCCAGCAGCTTACAGGGTGGGAGCTATGGC. The encoded protein is CASSLQGGSYG. Given in full, the CDR3 is CASSLQGGSYGYTF.

Notes on this clone: The read halts 3 residues ahead of the CDR3 end, with the missing end drawn from the germline J gene. The chain carries TRBV2 and TRBJ1-5; weak D call: TRBD1 (6 bases). CDR1 is SNHLY, CDR2 FYNNEI, per germline. The CDR3 has 14 residues. V was cut by 4 bases and J by 2 bases, with 9 bases left in between. CDR3 in amino acids: CASSGQAGNQPQHF. Incomplete CDR3 DNA: TGTGCCAGCAGTGGACAGGCTGGCAATCAGCCC.

Points on this clone: The read ends 3 residues shy of where the CDR3 ends; the end is completed using the germline J gene. The chain couples TRBV18 to TRBJ1-2; D is uncertain. The CDR3 consists of 15 residues. V was clipped by 1 base and J by 0 bases, with 9 bases between them. Germline CDR1 reads KGHSH; CDR2 reads LQKENI. Partial CDR3 DNA: TGTGCCAGCTCACCACAGGTGCGGGCTAACTATGGC. Translation: CASSPQVRANYG. From start to end, the CDR3 is CASSPQVRANYGYTF.

Notes on this clone: Read data end 3 residues before the CDR3 end; the end is taken from the germline J gene. The rearrangement uses TRBV7-9 and TRBJ2-7; 11 nucleotides line up with TRBD2. Germline V lookup: CDR1 SEHNR, CDR2 FQNEAQ (reference sequence). The CDR3 is 14 amino acids. V was pared by 2 bases and J by 6 bases, with 3 bases of the junction left unmatched. CDR3 residues: CASSLRLAGGEQYF. CDR3 DNA (partial): TGTGCCAGCAGCTTAAGGCTAGCGGGAGGCGAG.

Details on this clone: At one end, the junction sequence differs from germline, possibly due to a read error. Coverage ceases 3 residues before the CDR3 finishes, and the germline J gene fills in the end. This chain connects TRBV5-1 to TRBJ2-3, with 8 bases lining up with TRBD2. The CDR3 sequence is 14 residues long. The germline CDR1 and CDR2 sequences are SGHRS and YFSETQ. The covered CDR3 bases are TGCGCTAGCAGCTTGGGACTAGACACAGATACG. Encoded protein: CASSLGLDTDT. The whole CDR3 is CASSLGLDTDTQYF.

Remarks on this clone: Sequencing ends 3 residues short of the CDR3 end; the germline J gene provides the rest. This chain uses TRBV19 with TRBJ1-2; TRBD1 matches at 8 bases. V dropped 3 bases and J dropped 5; count of bases not matched to a gene: 20. The CDR3 sequence is 19 residues long. The V gene's germline CDR1 is LNHDA and CDR2 SQIVND (reference sequence). The DNA read from the CDR3 is TGTGCCAGTAGTATCGAGAATAACAGGGGGACGGGAGTTTGGTATGGC. This sequence encodes CASSIENNRGTGVWYG. The CDR3 in full is CASSIENNRGTGVWYGYTF.

In regard to this clone: The CDR3 end falls 3 residues outside the read, so it is completed with the germline J gene. The rearrangement uses TRBV18 and TRBJ2-7; D is uncertain. CDR1 and CDR2 from the germline V gene are KGHSH and LQKENI. V shed 2 bases and J shed 3 bases, with 11 bases lying between them. This CDR3 has 14 residues. The CDR3 bases that were read are TGTGCCAGCTCACCAATTGCTAACAGCTACGAG. Amino acids: CASSPIANSYE. The CDR3 in its entirety is CASSPIANSYEQYF.

Note on this clone: The read is 3 residues too short to cover the CDR3 end, so that end is filled in from the germline J gene. This sequence joins TRBV2 and TRBJ2-3; possible D gene TRBD2, 6 bases. Germline-derived CDR1 and CDR2 are SNHLY and FYNNEI. V was trimmed by 4 bases and J by 3 bases, leaving 14 bases between them. The CDR3 has 15 amino acids. The CDR3 is CASSGTAGRTDTQYF. The sequenced CDR3 bases are TGTGCCAGCAGTGGCACGGCAGGGAGGACAGATACG.

On this clone itself: The sequenced fragment ends 3 residues before the CDR3 boundary, so the rest is inferred from the germline J gene. The rearrangement uses TRBV7-8 and TRBJ2-3; TRBD2 matches at 7 bases. The CDR3 length is 15 residues. Unmatched junction bases numbered 12, after V lost 8 bases and J lost 4 bases. CDR1 and CDR2 from the germline V gene are SGHVS and FQNEAQ. The sequenced CDR3 bases are TGTGCCAGCGGATCATCGGGGGGAATATCAGATACG. Its protein is CASGSSGGISDT. The full CDR3 reads CASGSSGGISDTQYF.

The sequenced part of the CDR3 DNA is TGTGCCAGCAGCCACAGACAGGGGGCGTTCTATGAG. This translates into CASSHRQGAFYE. The full CDR3 protein reads CASSHRQGAFYEQFF. This chain connects TRBV7-6 to TRBJ2-1; 10 bases are a match to TRBD1. The read ends 3 residues early relative to the CDR3; the germline J gene fills the gap. The CDR3 extends over 15 amino acids. Germline CDR1 is SGHVS and CDR2 is FNYEAQ. The J segment lost 8 bases and the V segment lost 5 bases, leaving 9 bases of the junction unmatched.

To note about this clone: The read terminates 3 residues before the CDR3 end, so the remaining end is supplied by the germline J gene. The V gene is TRBV20-1, the J gene TRBJ2-2; 10 bases match TRBD2. Per germline, CDR1 DFQATT and CDR2 SNEGSKA (reference sequence). The CDR3 contains 15 residues. V shed 6 bases and J 2 bases; nucleotides not matched to a gene: 6. Partial CDR3 DNA: TGCAGTGCCCACTCTAGCGGGAGAAACACCGGGGAG. Encoded protein: CSAHSSGRNTGE. In full, the CDR3 is CSAHSSGRNTGELFF.